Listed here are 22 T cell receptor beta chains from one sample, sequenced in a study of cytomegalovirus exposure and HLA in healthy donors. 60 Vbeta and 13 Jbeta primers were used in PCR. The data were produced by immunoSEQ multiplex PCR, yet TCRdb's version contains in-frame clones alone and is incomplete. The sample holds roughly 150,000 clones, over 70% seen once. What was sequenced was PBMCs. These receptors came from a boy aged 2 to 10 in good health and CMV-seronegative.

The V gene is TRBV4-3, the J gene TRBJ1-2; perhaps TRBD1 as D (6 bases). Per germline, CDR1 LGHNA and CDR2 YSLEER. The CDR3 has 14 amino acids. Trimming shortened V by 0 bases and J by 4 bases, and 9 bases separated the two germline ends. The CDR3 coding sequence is TGCGCCAGCAGCCAAGAGGGCAGGGGCTATGGCTACACCTTC. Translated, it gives CASSQEGRGYGYTF.

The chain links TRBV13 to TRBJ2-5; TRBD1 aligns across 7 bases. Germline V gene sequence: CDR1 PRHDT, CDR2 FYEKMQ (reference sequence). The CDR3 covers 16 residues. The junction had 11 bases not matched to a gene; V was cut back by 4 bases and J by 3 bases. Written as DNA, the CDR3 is TGTGCCAGCAGCTCCTACGAAGCCACAGGGGAAGAGACCCAGTACTTC. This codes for CASSSYEATGEETQYF.

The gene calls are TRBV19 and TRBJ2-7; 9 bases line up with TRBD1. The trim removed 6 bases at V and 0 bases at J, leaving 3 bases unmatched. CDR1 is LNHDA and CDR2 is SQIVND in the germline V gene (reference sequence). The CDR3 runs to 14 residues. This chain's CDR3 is CASSQTGGSYEQYF. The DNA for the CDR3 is TGTGCCAGTAGCCAGACAGGGGGCTCCTACGAGCAGTACTTC.

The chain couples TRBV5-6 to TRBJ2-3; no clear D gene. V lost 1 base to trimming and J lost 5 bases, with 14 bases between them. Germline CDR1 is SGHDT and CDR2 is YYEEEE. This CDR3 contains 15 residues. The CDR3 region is CASSLYPPSGDTQYF. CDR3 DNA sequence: TGTGCCAGCAGCTTGTACCCCCCCTCGGGAGATACGCAGTATTTT. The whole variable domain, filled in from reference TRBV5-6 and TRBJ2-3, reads DAGVTQSPTHLIKTRGQQVTLRCSPKSGHDTVSWYQQALGQGPQFIFQYYEEEERQRGNFPDRFSGHQFPNYSSELNVNALLLGDSALYLCASSLYPPSGDTQYFGPGTRLTVL.

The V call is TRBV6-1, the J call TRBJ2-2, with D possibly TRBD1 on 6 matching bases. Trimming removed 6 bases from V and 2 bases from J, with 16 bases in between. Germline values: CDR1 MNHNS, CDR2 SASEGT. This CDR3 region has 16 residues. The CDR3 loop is CASREINRDNTGELFF. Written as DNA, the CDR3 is TGTGCCAGCAGGGAAATTAACAGGGATAACACCGGGGAGCTGTTTTTT.

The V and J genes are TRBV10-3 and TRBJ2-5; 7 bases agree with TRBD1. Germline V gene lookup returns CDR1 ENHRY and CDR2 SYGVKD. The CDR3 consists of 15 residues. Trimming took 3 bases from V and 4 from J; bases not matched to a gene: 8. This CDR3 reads CAISDSIDRAETQYF. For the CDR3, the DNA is TGTGCCATCAGTGACTCGATCGACAGGGCAGAGACCCAGTACTTC.

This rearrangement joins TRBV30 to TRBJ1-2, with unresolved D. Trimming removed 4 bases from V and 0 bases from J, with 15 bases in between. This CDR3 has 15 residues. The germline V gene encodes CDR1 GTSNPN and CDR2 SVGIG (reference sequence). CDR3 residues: CAWNGRGIANYGYTF. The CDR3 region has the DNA TGTGCCTGGAACGGCCGGGGTATCGCTAACTATGGCTACACCTTC.

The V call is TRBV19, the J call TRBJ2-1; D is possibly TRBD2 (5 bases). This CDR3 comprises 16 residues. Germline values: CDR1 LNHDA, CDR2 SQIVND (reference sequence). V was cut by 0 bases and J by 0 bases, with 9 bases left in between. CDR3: CASSIEDSRSYNEQFF. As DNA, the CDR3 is TGTGCCAGTAGTATAGAGGACTCCCGCTCCTACAATGAGCAGTTCTTC.

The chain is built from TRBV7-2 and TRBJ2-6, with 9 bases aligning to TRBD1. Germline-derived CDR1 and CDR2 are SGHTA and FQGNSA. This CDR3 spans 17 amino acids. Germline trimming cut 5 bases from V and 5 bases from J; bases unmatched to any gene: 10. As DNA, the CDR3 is TGTGCCAGCAGCCTACAGGGGGCCTCTCTGAGGGCCAACGTCCTGACTTTC. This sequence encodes CASSLQGASLRANVLTF.

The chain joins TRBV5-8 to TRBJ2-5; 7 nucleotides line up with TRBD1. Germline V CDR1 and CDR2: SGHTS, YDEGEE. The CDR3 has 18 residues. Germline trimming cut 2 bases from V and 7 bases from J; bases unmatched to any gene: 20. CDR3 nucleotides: TGTGCCAGCAGCTTAACCCCAATGACCGGACAGGCCCGGTTGACCCAGTACTTC. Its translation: CASSLTPMTGQARLTQYF. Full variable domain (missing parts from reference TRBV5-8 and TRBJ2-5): EAGVTQSPTHLIKTRGQQATLRCSPISGHTSVYWYQQALGLGLQFLLWYDEGEERNRGNFPPRFSGRQFPNYSSELNVNALELEDSALYLCASSLTPMTGQARLTQYFGPGTRLLVL.

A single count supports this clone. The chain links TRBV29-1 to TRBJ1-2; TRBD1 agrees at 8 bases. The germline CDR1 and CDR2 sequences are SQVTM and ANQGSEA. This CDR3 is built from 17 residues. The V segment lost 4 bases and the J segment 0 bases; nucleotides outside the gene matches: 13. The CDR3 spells CSVGSGPQDRANYGYTF. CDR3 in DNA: TGCAGCGTTGGCTCTGGGCCTCAGGACAGGGCTAACTATGGCTACACCTTC.

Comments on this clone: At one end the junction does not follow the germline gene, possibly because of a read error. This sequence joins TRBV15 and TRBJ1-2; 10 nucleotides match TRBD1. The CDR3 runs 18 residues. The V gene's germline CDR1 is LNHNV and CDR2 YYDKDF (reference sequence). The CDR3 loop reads CATSGEAPDRGRSYGYTF. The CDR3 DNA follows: TGTGCCACCAGCGGAGAAGCCCCGGACAGGGGGAGGAGCTATGGCTACACCTTC.

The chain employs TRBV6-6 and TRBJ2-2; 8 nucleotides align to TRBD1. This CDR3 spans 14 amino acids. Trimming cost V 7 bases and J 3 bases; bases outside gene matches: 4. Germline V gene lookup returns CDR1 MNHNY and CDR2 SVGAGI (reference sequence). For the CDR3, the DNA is TGTGCCAGCAAGGAGACAGGGGACACCGGGGAGCTGTTTTTT. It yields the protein CASKETGDTGELFF.

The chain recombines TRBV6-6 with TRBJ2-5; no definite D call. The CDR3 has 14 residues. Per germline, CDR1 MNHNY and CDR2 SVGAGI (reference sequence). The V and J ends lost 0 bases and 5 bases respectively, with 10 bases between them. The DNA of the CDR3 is TGTGCCAGCAGTTACTCGAGGCAAAAGGAGACCCAGTACTTC. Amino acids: CASSYSRQKETQYF.

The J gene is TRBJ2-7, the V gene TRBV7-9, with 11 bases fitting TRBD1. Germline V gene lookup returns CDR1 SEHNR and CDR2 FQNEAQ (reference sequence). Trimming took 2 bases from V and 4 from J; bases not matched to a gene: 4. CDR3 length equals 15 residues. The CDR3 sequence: CASSLQGQGAYEQYF. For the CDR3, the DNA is TGTGCCAGCAGCTTACAAGGACAGGGGGCGTACGAGCAGTACTTC.

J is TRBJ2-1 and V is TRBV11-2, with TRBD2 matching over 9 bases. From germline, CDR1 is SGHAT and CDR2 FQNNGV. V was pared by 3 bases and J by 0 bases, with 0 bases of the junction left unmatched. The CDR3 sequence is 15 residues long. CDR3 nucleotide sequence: TGTGCCAGCAGCTTTAGCGGGAGCTCCTACAATGAGCAGTTCTTC. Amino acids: CASSFSGSSYNEQFF.

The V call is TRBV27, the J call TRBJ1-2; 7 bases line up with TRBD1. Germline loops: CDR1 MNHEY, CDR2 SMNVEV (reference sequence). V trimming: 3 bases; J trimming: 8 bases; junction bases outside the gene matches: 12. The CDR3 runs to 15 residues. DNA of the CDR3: TGTGCCAGCAGTTTGTTAGGGGGCGAACTGAGAGGCTACACCTTC. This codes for CASSLLGGELRGYTF.

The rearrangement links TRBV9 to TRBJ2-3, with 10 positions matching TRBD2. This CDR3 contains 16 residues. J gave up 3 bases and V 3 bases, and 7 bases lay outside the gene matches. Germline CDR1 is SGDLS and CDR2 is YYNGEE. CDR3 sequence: CASSERSSGRTDTQYF. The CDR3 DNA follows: TGTGCCAGCAGCGAGCGGTCTAGCGGGAGAACAGATACGCAGTATTTT.

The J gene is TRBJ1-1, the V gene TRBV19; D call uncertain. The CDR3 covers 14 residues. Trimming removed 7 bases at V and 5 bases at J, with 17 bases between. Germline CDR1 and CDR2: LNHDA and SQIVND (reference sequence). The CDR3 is CASIGRAGWTEAFF. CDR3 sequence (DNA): TGTGCCAGTATTGGGCGGGCGGGGTGGACTGAAGCTTTCTTT.

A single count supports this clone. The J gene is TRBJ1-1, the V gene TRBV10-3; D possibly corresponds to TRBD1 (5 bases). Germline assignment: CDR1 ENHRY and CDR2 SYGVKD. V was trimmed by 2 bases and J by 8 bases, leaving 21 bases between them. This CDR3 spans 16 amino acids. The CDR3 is CAISENRGDPRWEAFF. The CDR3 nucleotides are TGTGCCATCAGTGAGAATCGGGGGGACCCGAGATGGGAAGCTTTCTTT.

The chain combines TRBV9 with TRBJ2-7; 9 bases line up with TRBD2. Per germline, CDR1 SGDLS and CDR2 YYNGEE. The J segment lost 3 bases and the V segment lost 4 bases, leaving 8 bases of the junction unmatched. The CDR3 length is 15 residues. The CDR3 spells CASSPRSSGGYEQYF. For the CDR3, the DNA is TGTGCCAGCAGCCCCCGAAGTAGCGGGGGCTACGAGCAGTACTTC. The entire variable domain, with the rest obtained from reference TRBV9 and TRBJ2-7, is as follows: DSGVTQTPKHLITATGQRVTLRCSPRSGDLSVYWYQQSLDQGLQFLIQYYNGEERAKGNILERFSAQQFPDLHSELNLSSLELGDSALYFCASSPRSSGGYEQYFGPGTRLTVT.

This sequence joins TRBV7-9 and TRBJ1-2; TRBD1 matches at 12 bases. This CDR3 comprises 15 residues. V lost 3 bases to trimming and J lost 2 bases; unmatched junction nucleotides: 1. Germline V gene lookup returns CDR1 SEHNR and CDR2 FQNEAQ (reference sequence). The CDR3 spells CASSLGTGGNYGYTF. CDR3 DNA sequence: TGTGCCAGCAGCTTGGGGACAGGGGGCAACTATGGCTACACCTTC.